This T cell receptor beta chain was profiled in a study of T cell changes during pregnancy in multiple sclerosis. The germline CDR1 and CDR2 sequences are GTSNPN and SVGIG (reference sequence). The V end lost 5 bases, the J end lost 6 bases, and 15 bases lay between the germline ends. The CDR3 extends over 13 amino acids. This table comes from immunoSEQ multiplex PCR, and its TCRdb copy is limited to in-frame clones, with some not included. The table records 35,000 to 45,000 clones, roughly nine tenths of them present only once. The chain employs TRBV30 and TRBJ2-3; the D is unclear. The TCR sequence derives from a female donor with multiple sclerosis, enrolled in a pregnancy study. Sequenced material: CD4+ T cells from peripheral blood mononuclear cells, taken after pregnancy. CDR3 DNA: TGTGCCTGGTCTCTTACGGTATGGGATACGCAGTATTTT. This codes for CAWSLTVWDTQYF.